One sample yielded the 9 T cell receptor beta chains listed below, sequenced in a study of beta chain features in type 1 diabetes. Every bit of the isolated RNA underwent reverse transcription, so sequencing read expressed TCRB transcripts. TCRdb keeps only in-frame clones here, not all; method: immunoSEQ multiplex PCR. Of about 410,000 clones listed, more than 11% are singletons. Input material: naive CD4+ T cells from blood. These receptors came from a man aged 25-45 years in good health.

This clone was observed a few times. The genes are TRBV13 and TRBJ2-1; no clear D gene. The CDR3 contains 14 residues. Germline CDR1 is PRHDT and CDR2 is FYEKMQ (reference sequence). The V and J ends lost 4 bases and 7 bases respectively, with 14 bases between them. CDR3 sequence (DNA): TGTGCCAGCAGCTCTACAGCGTCCTCAAATGAGCAGTTCTTC. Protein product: CASSSTASSNEQFF.

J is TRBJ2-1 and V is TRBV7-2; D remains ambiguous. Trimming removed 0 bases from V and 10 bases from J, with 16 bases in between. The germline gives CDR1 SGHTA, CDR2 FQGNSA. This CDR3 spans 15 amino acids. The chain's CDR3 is CASSLARPGVGEQFF. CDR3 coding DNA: TGTGCCAGCAGCTTAGCCCGTCCGGGCGTTGGGGAGCAGTTCTTC.

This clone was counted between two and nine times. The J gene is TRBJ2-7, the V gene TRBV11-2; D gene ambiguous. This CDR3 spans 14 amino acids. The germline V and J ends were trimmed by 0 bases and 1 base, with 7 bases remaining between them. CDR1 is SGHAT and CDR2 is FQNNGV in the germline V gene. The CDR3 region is CASSLDTPSYEQYF. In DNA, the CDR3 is TGTGCCAGCAGCTTAGATACACCTTCCTACGAGCAGTACTTC.

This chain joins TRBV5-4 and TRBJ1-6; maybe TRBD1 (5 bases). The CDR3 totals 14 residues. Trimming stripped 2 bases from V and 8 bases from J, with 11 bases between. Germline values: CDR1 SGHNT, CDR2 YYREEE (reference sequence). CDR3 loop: CASSLGEKDSPLHF. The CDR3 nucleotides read TGTGCCAGCAGCTTAGGGGAGAAGGATTCACCCCTCCACTTT.

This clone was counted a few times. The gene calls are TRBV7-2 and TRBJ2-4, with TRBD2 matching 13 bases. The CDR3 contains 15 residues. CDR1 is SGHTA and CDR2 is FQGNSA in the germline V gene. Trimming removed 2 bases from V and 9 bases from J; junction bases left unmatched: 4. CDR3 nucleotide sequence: TGTGCCAGCAGCTTAAGGACTAGCGGGAGTGTCATTCAGTACTTC. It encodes CASSLRTSGSVIQYF.

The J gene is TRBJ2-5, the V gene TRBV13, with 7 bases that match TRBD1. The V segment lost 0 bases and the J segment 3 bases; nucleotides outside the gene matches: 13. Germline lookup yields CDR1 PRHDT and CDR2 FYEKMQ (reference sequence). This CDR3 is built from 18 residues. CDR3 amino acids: CASSLGGATGITEETQYF. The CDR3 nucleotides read TGTGCCAGCAGCTTAGGCGGGGCGACAGGGATCACCGAAGAGACCCAGTACTTC.

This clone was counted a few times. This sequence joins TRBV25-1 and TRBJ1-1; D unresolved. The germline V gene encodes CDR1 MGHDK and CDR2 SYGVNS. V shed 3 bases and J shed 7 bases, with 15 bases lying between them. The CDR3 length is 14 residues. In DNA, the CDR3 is TGTGCCAGCAGTGAGTCGGCCAGAACTGTTGAAGCTTTCTTT. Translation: CASSESARTVEAFF.

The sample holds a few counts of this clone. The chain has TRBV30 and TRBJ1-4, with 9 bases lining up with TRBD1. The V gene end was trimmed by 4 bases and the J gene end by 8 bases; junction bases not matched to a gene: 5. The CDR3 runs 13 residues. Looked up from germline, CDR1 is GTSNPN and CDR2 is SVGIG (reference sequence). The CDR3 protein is CAWKGTGKEKLFF. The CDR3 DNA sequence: TGTGCCTGGAAAGGGACAGGGAAAGAAAAACTGTTTTTT.

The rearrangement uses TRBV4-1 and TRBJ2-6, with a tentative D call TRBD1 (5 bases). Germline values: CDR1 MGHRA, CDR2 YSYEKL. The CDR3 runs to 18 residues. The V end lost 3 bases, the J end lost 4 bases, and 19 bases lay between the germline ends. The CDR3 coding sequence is TGCGCCAGCAGCCATGACGGACACCTGACGTCCGGGGCCAACGTCCTGACTTTC. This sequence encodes CASSHDGHLTSGANVLTF.